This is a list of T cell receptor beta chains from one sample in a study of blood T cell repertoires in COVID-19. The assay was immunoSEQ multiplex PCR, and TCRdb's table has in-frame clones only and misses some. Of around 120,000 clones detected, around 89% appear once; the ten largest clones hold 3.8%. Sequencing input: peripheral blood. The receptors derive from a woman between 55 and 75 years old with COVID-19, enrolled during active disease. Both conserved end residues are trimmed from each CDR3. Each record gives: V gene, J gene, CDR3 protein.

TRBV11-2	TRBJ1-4	ASSFPKQGGWQEKLF
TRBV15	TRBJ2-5	ATSRVRNRFTYRGETQY
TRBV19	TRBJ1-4	ASSPTGNEKLF
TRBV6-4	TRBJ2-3	ASSPIAGGSDTQY
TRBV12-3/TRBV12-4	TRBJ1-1	ASSSTGAAEAF
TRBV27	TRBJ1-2	ASSLKSGANFYGYT
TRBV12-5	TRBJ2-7	ASGLDGSGTRY
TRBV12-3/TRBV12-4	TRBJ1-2	ASSFGQVDGYT
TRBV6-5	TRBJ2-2	ASSYSGGDTGELF
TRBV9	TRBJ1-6	ASSTTGSDSPLH
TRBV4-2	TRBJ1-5	ASSLGTGMFQPQH
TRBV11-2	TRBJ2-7	ASSLDRDYEQY
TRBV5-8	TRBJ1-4	ARPGGDEKLF
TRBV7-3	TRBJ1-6	ASSFSVDSPLH
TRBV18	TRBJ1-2	ASSLETVDYGYT
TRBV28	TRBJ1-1	ASSSTGRTEAF
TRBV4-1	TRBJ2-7	ASSQTLVGGYEQY
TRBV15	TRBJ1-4	ATSREYIRTDDNEKLF
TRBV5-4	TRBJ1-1	ASGRSRDMNTEAF
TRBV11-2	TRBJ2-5	ASSGTSGGAGITQY
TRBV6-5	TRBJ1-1	ASRGTGGEAF
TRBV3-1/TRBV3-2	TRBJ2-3	ASSQEGRTDTQY
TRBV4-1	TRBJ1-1	ASSQGTGRHSEAF
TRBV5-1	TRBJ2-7	ASSLQGQGQRNEQY
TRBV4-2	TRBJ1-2	ASSQYEEGYT
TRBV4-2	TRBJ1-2	ASSQVRNYGYT
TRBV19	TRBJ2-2	ASSPSDRNTGELF
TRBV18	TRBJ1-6	ASRTGGKSSPLH
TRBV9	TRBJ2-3	ASSVDSGGGRDTQY
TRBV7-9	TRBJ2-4	ASSLGGEKNIQY
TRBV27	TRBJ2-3	ASSSRTGISTDTQY
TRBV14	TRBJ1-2	ASSPRQLHYGYT
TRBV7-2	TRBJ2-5	ASSFSRDQETQY
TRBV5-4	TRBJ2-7	ASSQDSNYEQY
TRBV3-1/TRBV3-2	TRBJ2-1	ASSQGGGAYNEQF
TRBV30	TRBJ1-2	AWSDRGLGYT
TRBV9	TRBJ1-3	ASSRDSRSGNTIY
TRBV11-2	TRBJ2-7	ASSLGEGPRSYEQY
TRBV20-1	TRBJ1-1	SVPVNTEAF
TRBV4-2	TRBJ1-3	ASSPRGTGNTIY
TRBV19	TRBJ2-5	ASSISGGLH
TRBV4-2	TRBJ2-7	ASSQEGTGHDEQY